This TCR beta chain was captured by sequencing in a study of early T cells in non-severe SARS-CoV-2 infection. Study-level background: Sequenced bulk RNA came from whole blood that was unsorted, and chains were unpaired. Points from the study as a whole: CD4 and private specificities were missed by VDJdb matching, which favored anti-spike CD8 responses.

The CDR3 has 16 residues. In germline, CDR1 is SGHAT, CDR2 FQDESV (reference sequence). V trimming: 5 bases; J trimming: 3 bases; junction bases outside the gene matches: 8. About this clonotype itself: What it recognizes is unknown.

Attachment of unique molecular identifiers to individual cDNA molecules was performed. Using its own MiXCR run on the 5' RACE reads, TCRdb lists one record per CDR3 protein. Of some 50,000 distinct CDR3 sequences in the sample, roughly 4.5% were seen once. The sequence derives from an adult who was a healthcare worker with PCR-confirmed SARS-CoV-2 infection or an uninfected control (not recorded which). Sequenced input: whole blood. The rearrangement links TRBV11-1 to TRBJ2-1, with 9 bases identical to TRBD2. The CDR3 sequence: CASSPIAGARYNEQFF. CDR3 DNA sequence: TGTGCCAGCAGCCCAATAGCGGGAGCCCGCTACAATGAGCAGTTCTTC.